Listed below are T cell receptor beta chains from one sample, sequenced in a study of blood T cell repertoires in COVID-19. Method: immunoSEQ multiplex PCR; TCRdb's copy keeps in-frame clones and lacks some. The sample lists just over 650,000 clones, 75% to 90% occurring once. The source material was peripheral blood. The receptors stem from a woman aged 18-35 years with acute or convalescent COVID-19. CDR3s include the opening cysteine and the closing phenylalanine or tryptophan. Fields, in order: clone size, J gene, D gene, V gene, CDR3 DNA, CDR3 protein. A D gene is named only where the DNA matches it firmly. A row's size may be missing; if present it is once, few, many or a size class.

- TRBJ2-2 - TRBV3-1/TRBV3-2 TGTGCCAGCAGCCAAAGGTGGGCGCGAGCGAACACCGGGGAGCTGTTTTTT CASSQRWARANTGELFF
- TRBJ2-7 - TRBV7-9 TGTGCCAGCAGCTCCGCGATCTACGAGCAGTACTTC CASSSAIYEQYF
- TRBJ1-5 - TRBV19 TGTGCCAGTAGTATAGTTGAGATCATTAACAATCAGCCCCAGCATTTT CASSIVEIINNQPQHF
- TRBJ2-7 TRBD2 TRBV20-1 TGCAGTGCTAGTCCTAGCGGGCCCTCTAAAATCTCCTACGAGCAGTACTTC CSASPSGPSKISYEQYF
- TRBJ1-5 - TRBV6-4 TGTGCCAGCAGTGACCGGGAGGGGGGACCCCAGCATTTT CASSDREGGPQHF
few TRBJ2-1 - TRBV9 TGTGCCAGCAGCGCGGCCGGGACACCGATTTATGAGCAGTTCTTC CASSAAGTPIYEQFF
- TRBJ2-4 TRBD2 TRBV15 TGTGCCACCAGCAGAGGGGGGGGGATAGCCAAAAACATTCAGTACTTC CATSRGGGIAKNIQYF
- TRBJ1-4 - TRBV5-1 TGCGCCAGCAGCCCAAGACTGGGAGGATATGAAAAACTGTTTTTT CASSPRLGGYEKLFF
- TRBJ2-1 TRBD2 TRBV2 TGTGCCAGCAGTGATTGGTGGGAGGGAAATGAGCAGTTCTTC CASSDWWEGNEQFF
many TRBJ1-1 - TRBV6-2/TRBV6-3 TGTGCCAGCAGTCGGACAGAGAACACTGAAGCTTTCTTT CASSRTENTEAFF
- TRBJ2-7 - TRBV19 TGTGCCAGCTCCCGGGGCTCCTACGAGCAGTACTTC CASSRGSYEQYF
- TRBJ1-2 TRBD1 TRBV19 TGTGCCAGTAGTATGGGGAGGGACAGGGTCAACTATGGCTACACCTTC CASSMGRDRVNYGYTF
- TRBJ1-1 - TRBV2 TGTGCCAGCATGCGGACAGCGCTCACTGAAGCTTTCTTT CASMRTALTEAFF
- TRBJ1-2 - TRBV5-4 TGTGCCAGCAGCTTGGACACGTTATATGGCTACACCTTC CASSLDTLYGYTF
- TRBJ1-2 - TRBV12-3/TRBV12-4 TGTGCCAGCAGTCACAATGGCTACACCTTC CASSHNGYTF
- TRBJ2-1 TRBD2 TRBV29-1 TGCAGCGTCAGCGGGGGGGCGGAGGAGCAGTTCTTC CSVSGGAEEQFF
- TRBJ1-1 - TRBV30 TGTGCCTGGAGTCATTCAGTGAACACTGAAGCTTTCTTT CAWSHSVNTEAFF
- TRBJ2-3 TRBD2 TRBV4-3 TGCGCCAGCAGACGGGGGGATCAAACAGATACGCAGTATTTT CASRRGDQTDTQYF
- TRBJ2-7 TRBD2 TRBV10-1 TGCGCCAGCAGCGGGGGGTTTATTCCCTACGAGCAGTACTTC CASSGGFIPYEQYF
- TRBJ1-4 - TRBV30 TGTGCCTGGAGTGTAGGGACAAATAATGAAAAACTGTTTTTT CAWSVGTNNEKLFF
- TRBJ1-1 TRBD1 TRBV9 TGTGCCAGCAGCCCACGGACAGGGGCGTTGGGTGAAGCTTTCTTT CASSPRTGALGEAFF
- TRBJ2-7 TRBD1 TRBV5-1 TGCGCCAGCAGCCGGGACAGCACCCCCTACGAGCAGTACTTC CASSRDSTPYEQYF
- TRBJ2-6 - TRBV4-3 TGCGCCAGCAGCCCCAGCGGCCCACTCTCTGGGGCCAACGTCCTGACTTTC CASSPSGPLSGANVLTF
- TRBJ1-5 - TRBV6-5 TGTGCCAGCAAAAGGGGCACGAATCAGCCCCAGCATTTT CASKRGTNQPQHF
- TRBJ1-1 - TRBV9 TGTGCCAGCAGTCGCCAGACTGAGAACACTGAAGCTTTCTTT CASSRQTENTEAFF
- TRBJ2-7 - TRBV7-6 TGTGCCAGCTCTGGGGGGATTTGGGGCGAGCAGTACTTC CASSGGIWGEQYF
- TRBJ2-5 - TRBV7-9 TGTGCCAGCAGCCCGCTGAACAGGGAGACCCAGTACTTC CASSPLNRETQYF
- TRBJ1-2 TRBD1 TRBV6-5 TGTGCCATCCACGAAACGGAGGGGGCTGGCTACACCTTC CAIHETEGAGYTF
once TRBJ2-1 TRBD2 TRBV6-6 TGTGCCAGCAGACTTAGCGGGGGATACAATGAGCAGTTCTTC CASRLSGGYNEQFF
- TRBJ1-3 - TRBV3-1/TRBV3-2 TGTGCCAGCAGCCAAGTAAGGTCAGGGTCTGGAAACACCATATATTTT CASSQVRSGSGNTIYF
once TRBJ2-7 - TRBV4-1 TGCGCCAGCAGCCAAACGGTAGGGGGCTACGAGCAGTACTTC CASSQTVGGYEQYF
once TRBJ2-3 - TRBV7-3 TGTGCCAGCAGCCGGAGCGGGACAGATACGCAGTATTTT CASSRSGTDTQYF
few TRBJ2-5 TRBD2 TRBV6-6 TGTGCCAGCAGGAGCGGGGGGGCTCAAGAGACCCAGTACTTC CASRSGGAQETQYF
- TRBJ2-3 - TRBV3-1/TRBV3-2 TGTGCCAGCAGCCACCTAGCCACAGATACGCAGTATTTT CASSHLATDTQYF
- TRBJ2-1 TRBD1 TRBV20-1 TGCAGTGGTAGTTACAGGGGCAATGAGCAGTTCTTC CSGSYRGNEQFF
- TRBJ1-4 TRBD1 TRBV6-5 TGTGCCAGCAGCGCCGACAGGGAAAATGAAAAACTGTTTTTT CASSADRENEKLFF
- TRBJ1-4 - TRBV7-9 TGTGCCAGCAGCCCACAATACGGGGAGGTGGGAAAACTGTTTTTT CASSPQYGEVGKLFF
- TRBJ2-1 - TRBV7-7 TGTGCCAGCAGCTCCGGGACAAGTGAGCAGTTCTTC CASSSGTSEQFF
- TRBJ2-7 TRBD1 TRBV4-1 TGCGCCAGCAGCCAAGTTGGGACAGGCGGACGGGACTTC CASSQVGTGGRDF
- TRBJ1-1 - TRBV7-9 TGTGCCAGCAGCTCCCACTACACTGAAGCTTTCTTT CASSSHYTEAFF
- TRBJ1-2 TRBD1 TRBV4-1 TGCGCCAGCAGCCCGACCTTACAGGGGGCTAACCCGTATGGCTACACCTTC CASSPTLQGANPYGYTF
- TRBJ2-7 - TRBV6-5 TGTGCCAGCAGTCCCGCCGATGATACTTACGAGCAGTACTTC CASSPADDTYEQYF